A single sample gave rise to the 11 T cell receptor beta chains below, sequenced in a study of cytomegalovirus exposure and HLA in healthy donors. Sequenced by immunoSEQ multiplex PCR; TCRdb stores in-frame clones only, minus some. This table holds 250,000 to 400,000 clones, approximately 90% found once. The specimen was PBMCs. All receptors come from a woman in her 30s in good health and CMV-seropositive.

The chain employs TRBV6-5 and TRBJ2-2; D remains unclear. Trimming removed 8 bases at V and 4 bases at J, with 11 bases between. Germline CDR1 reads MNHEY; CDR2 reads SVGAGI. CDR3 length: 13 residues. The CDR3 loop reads CASAQVTTGELFF. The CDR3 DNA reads TGTGCCAGCGCCCAGGTCACCACCGGGGAGCTGTTTTTT.

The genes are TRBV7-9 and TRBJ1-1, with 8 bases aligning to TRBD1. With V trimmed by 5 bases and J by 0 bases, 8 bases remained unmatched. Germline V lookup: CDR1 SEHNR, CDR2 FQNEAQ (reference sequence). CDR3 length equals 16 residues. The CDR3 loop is CASSPQTGAVNTEAFF. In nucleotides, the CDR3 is TGTGCCAGCAGCCCCCAGACAGGGGCCGTGAACACTGAAGCTTTCTTT.

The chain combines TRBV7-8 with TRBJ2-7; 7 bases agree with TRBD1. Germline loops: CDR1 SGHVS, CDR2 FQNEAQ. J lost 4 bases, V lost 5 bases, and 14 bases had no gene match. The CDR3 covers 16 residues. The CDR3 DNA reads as TGTGCCAGCAGCCCCCAGAACAGGGGTTTAAAGTACGAGCAGTACTTC. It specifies CASSPQNRGLKYEQYF.

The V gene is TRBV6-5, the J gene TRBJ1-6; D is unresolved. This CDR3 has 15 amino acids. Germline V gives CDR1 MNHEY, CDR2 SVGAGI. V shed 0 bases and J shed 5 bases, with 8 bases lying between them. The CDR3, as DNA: TGTGCCAGCAGTTACTCGAGCCAGGATAATTCACCCCTCCACTTT. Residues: CASSYSSQDNSPLHF.

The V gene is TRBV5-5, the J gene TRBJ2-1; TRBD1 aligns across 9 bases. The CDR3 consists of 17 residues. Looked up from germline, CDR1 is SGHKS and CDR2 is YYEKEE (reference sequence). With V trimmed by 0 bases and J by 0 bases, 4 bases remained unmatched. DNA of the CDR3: TGTGCCAGCAGCTTGGCCGGGACAGGGAGCTCCTACAATGAGCAGTTCTTC. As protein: CASSLAGTGSSYNEQFF.

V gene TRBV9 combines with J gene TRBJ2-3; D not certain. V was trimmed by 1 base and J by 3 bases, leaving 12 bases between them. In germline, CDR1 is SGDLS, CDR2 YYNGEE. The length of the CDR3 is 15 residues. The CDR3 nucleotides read TGTGCCAGCAGCGTATTTGGGCAGACTACAGATACGCAGTATTTT. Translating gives CASSVFGQTTDTQYF.

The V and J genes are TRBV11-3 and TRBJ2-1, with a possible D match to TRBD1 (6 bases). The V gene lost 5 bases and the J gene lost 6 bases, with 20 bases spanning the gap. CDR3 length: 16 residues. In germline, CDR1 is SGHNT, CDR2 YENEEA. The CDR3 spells CASSSPGTSQANEQFF. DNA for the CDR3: TGTGCCAGCAGCAGCCCCGGGACATCCCAGGCCAATGAGCAGTTCTTC. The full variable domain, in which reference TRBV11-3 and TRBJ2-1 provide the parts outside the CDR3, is EAGVVQSPRYKIIEKKQPVAFWCNPISGHNTLYWYLQNLGQGPELLIRYENEEAVDDSQLPKDRFSAERLKGVDSTLKIQPAELGDSAVYLCASSSPGTSQANEQFFGPGTRLTVL.

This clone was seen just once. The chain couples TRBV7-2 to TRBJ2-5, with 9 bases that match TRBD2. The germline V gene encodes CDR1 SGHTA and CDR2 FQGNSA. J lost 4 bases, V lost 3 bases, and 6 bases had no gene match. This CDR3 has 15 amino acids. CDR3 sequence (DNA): TGTGCCAGCAGCTTGAATAGCGGGGGCCGAGAGACCCAGTACTTC. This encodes CASSLNSGGRETQYF.

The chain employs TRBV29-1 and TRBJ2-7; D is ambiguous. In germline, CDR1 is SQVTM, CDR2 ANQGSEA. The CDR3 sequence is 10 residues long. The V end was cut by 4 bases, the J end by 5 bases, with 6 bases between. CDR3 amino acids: CSVGSDEQYF. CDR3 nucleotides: TGCAGCGTTGGCTCGGACGAGCAGTACTTC.

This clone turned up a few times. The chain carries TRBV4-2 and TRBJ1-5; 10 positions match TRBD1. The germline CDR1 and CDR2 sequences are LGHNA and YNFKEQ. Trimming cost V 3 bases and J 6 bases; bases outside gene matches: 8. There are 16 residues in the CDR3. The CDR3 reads CASSHLGQGEGQPQHF. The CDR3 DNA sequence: TGTGCCAGCAGCCACCTAGGACAGGGGGAGGGTCAGCCCCAGCATTTT.

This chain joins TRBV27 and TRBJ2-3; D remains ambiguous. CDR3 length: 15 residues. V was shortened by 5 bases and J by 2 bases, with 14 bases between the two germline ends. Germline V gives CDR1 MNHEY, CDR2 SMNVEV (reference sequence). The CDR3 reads CASSLLDQYTDTQYF. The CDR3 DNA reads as TGTGCCAGCAGTCTACTGGACCAATACACAGATACGCAGTATTTT.